This T cell receptor (beta chain) was identified in a study of T-cell reconstitution after alpha-beta-depleted transplantation in children. V lost 5 bases to trimming and J lost 8 bases, with 15 bases between them. Germline V gene data show CDR1 as SGHTA and CDR2 as FQGNSA. The CDR3 covers 13 residues. TCRbeta library construction was performed incorporating unique molecular identifiers. TCRdb passed the PCR reads through MiXCR, listing each CDR3 protein once. This sample has a few hundred thousand distinct CDR3 sequences, with approximately 9.7% found just once. This clonotype was detected ten times or more.

This sequence originates from a human donor who donated a stem cell graft to a child with SCID. This rearrangement joins TRBV7-2 to TRBJ1-2; D might be TRBD1 (5 bases). Here the sequenced sample was PBMCs from the stem cell graft donor, taken from the stem cell graft. The CDR3 nucleotides are TGTGCCAGCAGCGTAACTTCCGAGGGGGGCTACACCTTC. The encoded protein is CASSVTSEGGYTF.